Listed below are T cell receptor beta chains from one sample, sequenced in a study of blood T cell repertoires in COVID-19. Only in-frame clones appear in the TCRdb table, and some are missing; sequencing was by immunoSEQ multiplex PCR. The sample has some 130,000 clones, about 89% seen once. Sequencing used peripheral blood. These receptors all stem from a man between 60 and 75 years old with active or convalescent COVID-19. The CDR3 runs from the conserved cysteine through the conserved F or W. A D gene is named only where the DNA matches it firmly. Clone size is not always given. Where it is, it says once, few, many or a class for expanded clones.

cdr3_nt	cdr3_aa	d_call	clone_size	v_call	j_call
TGTGTCAGCTCACCAGGGACAGAAGAGACCCAGTACTTC	CVSSPGTEETQYF	TRBD1	-	TRBV18	TRBJ2-5
TGTGCCAGCAGCAGAGGACAGAACACTGAAGCTTTCTTT	CASSRGQNTEAFF	-	-	TRBV2	TRBJ1-1
TGTGCCAGTAGTTTTAGCGGGATCAATGAGCAGTTCTTC	CASSFSGINEQFF	TRBD2	-	TRBV19	TRBJ2-1
TGCGCCAGCAGCCAAGTCCTAGCGGGTGTACCGGTTCTAGACAATGAGCAGTTCTTC	CASSQVLAGVPVLDNEQFF	TRBD2	-	TRBV4-1	TRBJ2-1
TGTGCCAGTAGTACCCTAGGGGGCGCCTACGAAAAACTGTTTTTT	CASSTLGGAYEKLFF	TRBD1	-	TRBV19	TRBJ1-4
TGTGCCAGCAGTTTAATACAGGGGAATCAGCCCCAGCATTTT	CASSLIQGNQPQHF	TRBD1	-	TRBV27	TRBJ1-5
TGCAGCGTTTTCAAAGGGGGCCGGGACGAGCAGTACTTC	CSVFKGGRDEQYF	TRBD1	-	TRBV29-1	TRBJ2-7
TGTGCCAGCAGCCAAGCACAGAACTATGGCTACACCTTC	CASSQAQNYGYTF	-	-	TRBV3-1/TRBV3-2	TRBJ1-2
TGTGCCAGCAGTACCGGACTTAGACGGCAGTACTTC	CASSTGLRRQYF	-	-	TRBV28	TRBJ2-7
TGTGCCAGCAGCTTGCTAGCGGTCCAGGGAGAGACCCAGTACTTC	CASSLLAVQGETQYF	TRBD2	-	TRBV5-4	TRBJ2-5
TGTGCCAGCAGCCAACGACGGGACAGGGACTACACCTTC	CASSQRRDRDYTF	TRBD1	-	TRBV4-2	TRBJ1-2
TGTGCCAGCAGCCCCCCACCCCTAGCGGGCACAGATACGCAGTATTTT	CASSPPPLAGTDTQYF	TRBD2	-	TRBV11-2	TRBJ2-3
TGTGCCAGCACTCCCCTGGGGACAGGGGGCTCGAATTCACCCCTCCACTTT	CASTPLGTGGSNSPLHF	TRBD1	-	TRBV28	TRBJ1-6
TGTGCCACCAGCAGGAGGACAGGGGGAGGTACGGAGCAGTACTTC	CATSRRTGGGTEQYF	TRBD1	few	TRBV15	TRBJ2-7
TGTGCCAGCTCACTTGTAGCGCCCTCCTACAATGAGCAGTTCTTC	CASSLVAPSYNEQFF	-	-	TRBV18	TRBJ2-1
TGTGCCAGCGGCCGGGACACGGGCCGGGCACCCCTCCACTTT	CASGRDTGRAPLHF	-	-	TRBV9	TRBJ1-6
TGCGCCAGCAGCCCCGGGGTAGCGGGGGCCTACGAGCAGTACTTC	CASSPGVAGAYEQYF	TRBD2	-	TRBV4-3	TRBJ2-7
TGCGCCAGCAGCTTGACTAGCGGCACAGATACGCAGTATTTT	CASSLTSGTDTQYF	TRBD2	-	TRBV5-1	TRBJ2-3
TGTGCCAGCAGCTTGGGTGGGACAGGGGTGACAAACTATGGCTACACCTTC	CASSLGGTGVTNYGYTF	TRBD1	-	TRBV5-4	TRBJ1-2
TGTGCCAGCAGCCAACAACTAGCGGGGGAGCAGTACTTC	CASSQQLAGEQYF	TRBD2	-	TRBV3-1/TRBV3-2	TRBJ2-7
TGTGCCAGCAGAGAAGGGACTGGCGATGGGCCCCAGCATTTT	CASREGTGDGPQHF	-	once	TRBV2	TRBJ1-5
TGTGCCAGCAGCGTAGCTACGGAAGGGGGCGGCTACACCTTC	CASSVATEGGGYTF	TRBD1	-	TRBV9	TRBJ1-2
TGTGCCTGGAGGTCGAGACAGGGGGCTGGTACAGATACGCAGTATTTT	CAWRSRQGAGTDTQYF	TRBD1	-	TRBV30	TRBJ2-3
TGCGCCAGCAGCCAAACGGACAGGGGGCGAGGCGGGGAGCTGTTTTTT	CASSQTDRGRGGELFF	TRBD1	-	TRBV4-3	TRBJ2-2
TGTGCCAGCAGCTTTCGTCTAGCGGGGGTCTACGAGCAGTACTTC	CASSFRLAGVYEQYF	TRBD2	-	TRBV11-2	TRBJ2-7
TGTGCCAGCAGCGTAGACTTAGCGGGGGAGGGTGATACGCAGTATTTT	CASSVDLAGEGDTQYF	TRBD2	once	TRBV9	TRBJ2-3
TGTGCCAGCAGCCTTTCCTCAGGGGGCGACGGCTACACCTTC	CASSLSSGGDGYTF	TRBD1	-	TRBV11-2	TRBJ1-2
TGTGCCAGCAGCCGACGTCGGGGGGGCTACAATGAGCAGTTCTTC	CASSRRRGGYNEQFF	TRBD2	-	TRBV5-6	TRBJ2-1
TGTGCCAGCAGCTGGAGATCGGGACAGGGAATGAACACTGAAGCTTTCTTT	CASSWRSGQGMNTEAFF	-	-	TRBV12-1	TRBJ1-1
TGTGCCAGCAGCCCACTCCGGGGAGGCGGGGAGCTGTTTTTT	CASSPLRGGGELFF	-	-	TRBV9	TRBJ2-2
TGTGCCAGTAGTACCCAGGGTAGTAACAACGAAGCTTTCTTT	CASSTQGSNNEAFF	-	-	TRBV19	TRBJ1-1
TGTGCCAGCAGTAACCACAGGGGAGGTGGCTACACCTTC	CASSNHRGGGYTF	TRBD1	-	TRBV6-5	TRBJ1-2
TGTGCCATATCCGGGACAGGGAATTACGAGCAGTACTTC	CAISGTGNYEQYF	TRBD1	-	TRBV19	TRBJ2-7
TGTGCCAGTAGACGACCCGGAGCAAGGCCGGATGGCTACACCTTC	CASRRPGARPDGYTF	-	-	TRBV19	TRBJ1-2
TGTGCCAGCAGTCCGACTAGCGGGAGAGGGAATGAGCAGTTCTTC	CASSPTSGRGNEQFF	TRBD2	-	TRBV28	TRBJ2-1
TGTGCCAGCAGCTGGGCGAGCGGGAATAATGAGCAGTTCTTC	CASSWASGNNEQFF	TRBD2	-	TRBV7-2	TRBJ2-1
TGCGCCAGCAGTCAAGGGACAGTAAGTCCTCCTGGGGCCAACGTCCTGACTTTC	CASSQGTVSPPGANVLTF	TRBD1	-	TRBV23-1	TRBJ2-6
TGTGCCAGCAGTCGGGGGGGTGGCTCCTACGAGCAGTACTTC	CASSRGGGSYEQYF	TRBD2	once	TRBV6-6	TRBJ2-7
TGTGCCAGCAGCTACCGTACGGGGGGGAACACCGGGGAGCTGTTTTTT	CASSYRTGGNTGELFF	TRBD2	-	TRBV9	TRBJ2-2